These 24 T cell receptor beta chains were sequenced from one sample in a study of blood T cell repertoires in COVID-19. Profiled with immunoSEQ multiplex PCR; TCRdb holds only in-frame clones, not every one. Of 210,000 or so clones in the sample, more than 80% are singletons; the top ten hold roughly 1.3%. Specimen: peripheral blood. Receptors originate from a woman in her thirties with COVID-19, enrolled during active disease.

V usage is TRBV19 and J usage is TRBJ1-5; no definite D call. Trimming shortened V by 5 bases and J by 1 base, and 12 bases separated the two germline ends. Per germline, CDR1 LNHDA and CDR2 SQIVND (reference sequence). The length of the CDR3 is 15 residues. The CDR3 loop reads CASSLQAISNQPQHF. DNA for the CDR3: TGTGCCAGTAGTCTCCAAGCCATCAGCAATCAGCCCCAGCATTTT.

The J gene is TRBJ2-6, the V gene TRBV7-2; 8 bases are shared with TRBD1. Germline CDR1 and CDR2: SGHTA and FQGNSA. J was trimmed by 4 bases and V by 8 bases; bases with no gene match: 4. The CDR3 contains 14 residues. The DNA for the CDR3 is TGTGCCAGCGCGACAGGGGTCGGGGCCAACGTCCTGACTTTC. Residues: CASATGVGANVLTF.

V usage is TRBV7-8 and J usage is TRBJ2-7, with 8 bases aligning to TRBD2. The CDR3 consists of 18 residues. The V gene's germline CDR1 is SGHVS and CDR2 FQNEAQ. The V segment lost 0 bases and the J segment 2 bases; nucleotides outside the gene matches: 12. CDR3 in amino acids: CASSLAGMGSGTTYEQYF. The DNA for the CDR3 is TGTGCCAGCAGCTTAGCTGGTATGGGTAGCGGGACCACCTACGAGCAGTACTTC.

The rearrangement uses TRBV28 and TRBJ2-3; 11 nucleotides match TRBD1. Germline V gene lookup returns CDR1 MDHEN and CDR2 SYDVKM. CDR3 length: 14 amino acids. After removal of 6 bases from V and 7 bases from J, the junction contained 6 bases not matched to a gene. The CDR3 DNA reads as TGTGCCAGCAGCTCCGGGACAGGGGGTAATACGCAGTATTTT. It yields the protein CASSSGTGGNTQYF.

The J gene is TRBJ2-2, the V gene TRBV15; D is unclear. Germline CDR1 LNHNV, CDR2 YYDKDF (reference sequence). V was shortened by 0 bases and J by 4 bases, with 9 bases between the two germline ends. The CDR3 spans 15 residues. The CDR3 DNA is TGTGCCACCAGCAGAGACACCACACCCACCGGGGAGCTGTTTTTT. Translation: CATSRDTTPTGELFF.

The chain recombines TRBV7-9 with TRBJ2-2; 8 bases fit TRBD2. J was trimmed by 4 bases and V by 7 bases; bases with no gene match: 8. CDR1 and CDR2 (germline): SEHNR, FQNEAQ (reference sequence). The length of the CDR3 is 15 residues. The CDR3 sequence is CASIGREDSTGELFF. Written as DNA, the CDR3 is TGTGCCAGCATCGGGCGGGAGGACTCCACCGGGGAGCTGTTTTTT. The variable domain in full, with the rest retrieved from reference TRBV7-9 and TRBJ2-2, is DTGVSQNPRHKITKRGQNVTFRCDPISEHNRLYWYRQTLGQGPEFLTYFQNEAQLEKSRLLSDRFSAERPKGSFSTLEIQRTEQGDSAMYLCASIGREDSTGELFFGEGSRLTVL.

The rearrangement joins TRBV19 to TRBJ2-1; tentatively, D is TRBD2 (6 bases). Looked up from germline, CDR1 is LNHDA and CDR2 is SQIVND (reference sequence). The CDR3 loop spans 14 amino acids. Trimming cost V 5 bases and J 4 bases, with 12 bases left between them. The CDR3 reads CASSHGGGYNEQFF. The CDR3 nucleotides are TGTGCCAGTAGTCACGGGGGAGGATACAATGAGCAGTTCTTC.

This clone showed up just a few times. The V gene is TRBV5-1, the J gene TRBJ1-6; D call uncertain. This CDR3 has 14 amino acids. V lost 4 bases and J 9 bases, leaving 14 bases between the germline ends. Germline CDR1 is SGHRS and CDR2 is YFSETQ. CDR3 sequence (DNA): TGCGCCAGCAGCCCCGACGGCGGAGGTTCACCCCTCCACTTT. Translating gives CASSPDGGGSPLHF.

The rearrangement uses TRBV10-3 and TRBJ2-3; TRBD2 aligns across 11 bases. The CDR3 loop spans 15 amino acids. The V segment lost 6 bases and the J segment 6 bases; nucleotides outside the gene matches: 8. Germline values: CDR1 ENHRY, CDR2 SYGVKD. CDR3 DNA sequence: TGTGCCATCAGGCTAGCGGGAGGCGCGGCGGATACGCAGTATTTT. This encodes CAIRLAGGAADTQYF.

This chain connects TRBV3-1 (or the pseudogene TRBV3-2) to TRBJ2-3; 8 nucleotides align to TRBD2. CDR1 and CDR2 (germline): LGHDT, YNNKEL (reference sequence). The CDR3 is 16 amino acids. V shed 3 bases, J shed 0 bases, and the junction held 5 bases outside the gene matches. The CDR3 spells CASSHQSGGSTDTQYF. The DNA for the CDR3 is TGTGCCAGCAGCCATCAGAGCGGGGGAAGCACAGATACGCAGTATTTT.

J is TRBJ1-2 and V is TRBV6-5, with unresolved D. V was cut by 5 bases and J by 6 bases, with 16 bases left in between. The CDR3 has 14 amino acids. The germline CDR1 and CDR2 sequences are MNHEY and SVGAGI. CDR3 in amino acids: CASSPRSPLNGYTF. CDR3 DNA: TGTGCCAGCAGTCCCCGTAGCCCTCTGAATGGCTACACCTTC.

The chain has TRBV11-3 and TRBJ1-2; D is unclear. The CDR3 has 12 residues. Germline CDR1 and CDR2: SGHNT and YENEEA. V was pared by 1 base and J by 8 bases, with 8 bases between. The CDR3 coding sequence is TGTGCCAGCAGCTTAGTCAGGTACGGCTACACCTTC. Protein sequence: CASSLVRYGYTF.

The chain recombines TRBV14 with TRBJ2-3; maybe TRBD2 (5 bases). Between the trimmed V and J ends, which lost 8 bases and 3 bases, there was a span of 18 bases. The CDR3 runs 15 residues. Germline V gene data show CDR1 as SGHDN and CDR2 as FVKESK. The CDR3 region is CASPVEGERTDTQYF. The CDR3 region has the DNA TGTGCCAGCCCAGTAGAGGGCGAGAGGACAGATACGCAGTATTTT.

V is TRBV5-4 and J is TRBJ1-1; D call uncertain. Germline CDR1 and CDR2: SGHNT and YYREEE (reference sequence). Between the trimmed V and J ends, which lost 4 bases and 0 bases, there was a span of 16 bases. The CDR3 runs 16 residues. The CDR3 loop reads CASSPAGVAMNTEAFF. The CDR3 DNA is TGTGCCAGCAGCCCCGCCGGGGTGGCTATGAACACTGAAGCTTTCTTT.

The chain links TRBV6-5 to TRBJ1-6; 7 bases fit TRBD1. CDR3 size: 14 residues. Germline CDR1 is MNHEY and CDR2 is SVGAGI. V shed 7 bases and J 5 bases; nucleotides not matched to a gene: 5. CDR3 loop: CASKTTGHNSPLHF. CDR3 coding DNA: TGTGCCAGCAAGACGACAGGGCATAATTCACCCCTCCACTTT.

The rearrangement links TRBV7-2 to TRBJ2-5; TRBD1 matches 10 bases. Looked up from germline, CDR1 is SGHTA and CDR2 is FQGNSA. With V trimmed by 5 bases and J by 2 bases, 8 bases remained unmatched. The CDR3 loop spans 16 amino acids. CDR3 protein: CASSEGMDRGQETQYF. In DNA, the CDR3 is TGTGCCAGCAGCGAGGGGATGGACAGGGGGCAAGAGACCCAGTACTTC.

This clone has a handful of counts. The chain has TRBV5-4 and TRBJ2-5; 8 bases map to TRBD2. CDR1 SGHNT and CDR2 YYREEE come from the germline V gene (reference sequence). The CDR3 runs 15 residues. Trimming at V came to 2 bases and at J to 4 bases, leaving 7 bases not matched to a gene. In DNA form, the CDR3 reads TGTGCCAGCAGCTTTAGAGGCGGGGGGACAGAGACCCAGTACTTC. It yields the protein CASSFRGGGTETQYF.

CDR3 DNA: TGCGCCAGCAGCCAAGTCGCGACCTACGAGCAGTACTTC. It specifies CASSQVATYEQYF. The chain carries TRBV4-3 and TRBJ2-7; D is ambiguous. The CDR3 is 13 amino acids. With 1 base removed from V and 2 bases from J, the gap between germline ends came to 6 bases. Germline V gene sequence: CDR1 LGHNA, CDR2 YSLEER.

The chain recombines TRBV28 with TRBJ1-5, with 10 bases fitting TRBD1. V gave up 4 bases and J gave up 3 bases; unmatched junction bases: 6. The length of the CDR3 is 16 residues. Germline V CDR1 and CDR2: MDHEN, SYDVKM. This CDR3 reads CASSSRQGADNQPQHF. The CDR3 DNA sequence: TGTGCCAGCAGTTCGCGACAGGGGGCGGACAATCAGCCCCAGCATTTT. Using reference TRBV28 and TRBJ1-5 for the parts outside the CDR3, the full variable domain is DVKVTQSSRYLVKRTGEKVFLECVQDMDHENMFWYRQDPGLGLRLIYFSYDVKMKEKGDIPEGYSVSREKKERFSLILESASTNQTSMYLCASSSRQGADNQPQHFGDGTRLSIL.

The table lists this clone with a few counts. The chain couples TRBV12-3 or TRBV12-4 to TRBJ2-1; D is unresolved. The CDR3 covers 11 residues. Trimming took off 3 bases at V and 11 bases at J, with 8 bases between the two ends. The CDR3 reads CASSFEIKQFF. In DNA form, the CDR3 reads TGTGCCAGCAGTTTTGAGATCAAGCAGTTCTTC.

The V and J genes are TRBV5-1 and TRBJ2-1, with 9 nucleotides matching TRBD2. Germline lookup yields CDR1 SGHRS and CDR2 YFSETQ. Trimming removed 0 bases from V and 9 bases from J; junction bases left unmatched: 7. The CDR3 totals 15 residues. The CDR3 bases are TGCGCCAGCAGCTTGGCAGCGGGGGGTCGAGGTGAGCAGTTCTTC. Its translation is CASSLAAGGRGEQFF.

This clone is a singleton in its sample. V usage is TRBV24-1 and J usage is TRBJ2-7, with 7 bases lining up with TRBD1. The V and J ends lost 5 bases and 6 bases, in that order; junction bases with no gene match: 3. The CDR3 totals 12 residues. CDR1 is KGHDR, CDR2 SFDVKD, per germline. CDR3 nucleotide sequence: TGTGCCACCAGTGCAGGGGGTGGCGAGCAGTACTTC. Translating it yields CATSAGGGEQYF.

The chain combines TRBV5-4 with TRBJ2-3; 7 bases align to TRBD2. CDR3 length: 14 amino acids. Looked up from germline, CDR1 is SGHNT and CDR2 is YYREEE (reference sequence). Unmatched junction bases numbered 5, after V lost 6 bases and J lost 1 base. DNA for the CDR3: TGTGCCAGCACCTCGGGGGGTGGCACAGATACGCAGTATTTT. It encodes CASTSGGGTDTQYF.

The CDR3 sequence: CASSPPASASSTDTQYF. CDR3 coding DNA: TGTGCCAGTAGTCCGCCCGCTAGCGCCTCGTCGACAGATACGCAGTATTTT. The chain couples TRBV19 to TRBJ2-3; a weak D match, TRBD2 (6 bases). Trimming removed 5 bases at V and 3 bases at J, with 21 bases between. CDR3 length: 17 residues. The germline V gene has CDR1 LNHDA and CDR2 SQIVND (reference sequence).